A single sample gave rise to the 5 T cell receptor beta chains below, sequenced in a study of T cells after somatic rescue of genetic block. Libraries were prepared by immunoSEQ multiplex PCR; TCRdb keeps only in-frame clonotypes and omits some of them. Here the sample spans 88,000 or so clones, around 90% being singletons. The sequenced sample consisted of peripheral blood mononuclear cells (PBMCs). All receptors come from a woman under 30.

The CDR3 region is CATSKLAGLFNEQFF. The CDR3 DNA follows: TGTGCCACCTCTAAACTAGCGGGCTTATTCAATGAGCAGTTCTTC. The rearrangement links TRBV2 to TRBJ2-1; 9 positions match TRBD2. V lost 10 bases, J lost 6 bases, and 13 bases stayed unmatched. The V gene's germline CDR1 is SNHLY and CDR2 FYNNEI. The CDR3 loop spans 15 amino acids. Supplemented by reference TRBV2 and TRBJ2-1, the full variable domain reads EPEVTQTPSHQVTQMGQEVILRCVPISNHLYFYWYRQILGQKVEFLVSFYNNEISEKSEIFDDQFSVERPDGSNFTLKIRSTKLEDSAMYFCATSKLAGLFNEQFFGPGTRLTVL.

V and J are TRBV7-9 and TRBJ1-1; tentative D call: TRBD1 (6 bases). This CDR3 has 16 residues. Deletions cut 4 bases from V and 0 bases from J, with 15 bases between. CDR1 and CDR2 (germline): SEHNR, FQNEAQ (reference sequence). The CDR3 nucleotides are TGTGCCAGCAGCTCCACCGGGACACCCATGAACACTGAAGCTTTCTTT. It codes for CASSSTGTPMNTEAFF.

The rearrangement links TRBV5-6 to TRBJ2-3, with D perhaps matching TRBD2 (6 bases). CDR3 size: 14 residues. The V gene's germline CDR1 is SGHDT and CDR2 YYEEEE. V was trimmed by 0 bases and J by 1 base, leaving 6 bases between them. The CDR3 spells CASSLAGGTDTQYF. CDR3 nucleotide sequence: TGTGCCAGCAGCTTGGCGGGAGGCACAGATACGCAGTATTTT. The variable domain in full, with the rest retrieved from reference TRBV5-6 and TRBJ2-3, is DAGVTQSPTHLIKTRGQQVTLRCSPKSGHDTVSWYQQALGQGPQFIFQYYEEEERQRGNFPDRFSGHQFPNYSSELNVNALLLGDSALYLCASSLAGGTDTQYFGPGTRLTVL.

The chain recombines TRBV27 with TRBJ1-5; D is possibly TRBD1 (5 bases). Deletions cut 0 bases from V and 3 bases from J, with 9 bases between. CDR1 is MNHEY, CDR2 SMNVEV, per germline (reference sequence). The CDR3 contains 15 residues. The CDR3 nucleotides are TGTGCCAGCAGTTTATCATCAGGGACCAATCAGCCCCAGCATTTT. Its protein product is CASSLSSGTNQPQHF.

The chain has TRBV29-1 and TRBJ2-1; TRBD1 matches 10 bases. Germline loops: CDR1 SQVTM, CDR2 ANQGSEA. The CDR3 runs 11 residues. After removal of 7 bases from V and 6 bases from J, the junction contained 0 bases not matched to a gene. CDR3 residues: CSGDRGNEQFF. CDR3 DNA: TGCAGCGGGGACAGGGGCAATGAGCAGTTCTTC.